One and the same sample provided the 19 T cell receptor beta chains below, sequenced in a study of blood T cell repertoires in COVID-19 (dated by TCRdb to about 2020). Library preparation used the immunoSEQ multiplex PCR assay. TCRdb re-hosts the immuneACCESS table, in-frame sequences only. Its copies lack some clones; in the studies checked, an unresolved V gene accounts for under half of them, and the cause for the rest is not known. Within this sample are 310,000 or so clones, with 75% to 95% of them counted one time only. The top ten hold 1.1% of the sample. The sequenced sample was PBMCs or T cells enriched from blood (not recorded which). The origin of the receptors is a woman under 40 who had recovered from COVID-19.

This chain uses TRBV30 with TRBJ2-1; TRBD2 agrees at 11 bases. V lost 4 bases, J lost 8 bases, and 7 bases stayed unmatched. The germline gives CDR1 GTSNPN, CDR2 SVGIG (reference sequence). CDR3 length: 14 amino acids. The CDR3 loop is CAWTLAGGVDEQFF. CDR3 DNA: TGTGCCTGGACCTTAGCGGGAGGGGTCGATGAGCAGTTCTTC. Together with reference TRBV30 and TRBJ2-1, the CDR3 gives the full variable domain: SQTIHQWPATLVQPVGSPLSLECTVEGTSNPNLYWYRQAAGRGLQLLFYSVGIGQISSEVPQNLSASRPQDRQFILSSKKLLLSDSGFYLCAWTLAGGVDEQFFGPGTRLTVL.

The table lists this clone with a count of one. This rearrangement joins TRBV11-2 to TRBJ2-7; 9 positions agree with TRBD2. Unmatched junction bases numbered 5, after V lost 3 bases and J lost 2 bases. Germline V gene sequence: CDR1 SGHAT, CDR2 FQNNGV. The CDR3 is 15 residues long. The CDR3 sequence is CASSFGLAGAYEQYF. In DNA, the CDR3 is TGTGCCAGCAGCTTTGGTTTAGCGGGGGCCTACGAGCAGTACTTC.

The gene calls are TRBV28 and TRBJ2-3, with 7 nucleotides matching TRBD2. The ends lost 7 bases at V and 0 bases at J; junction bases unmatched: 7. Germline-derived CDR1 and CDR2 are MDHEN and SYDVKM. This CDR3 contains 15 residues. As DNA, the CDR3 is TGTGCCAGCACCCTGGGGGGGACTAGCACAGATACGCAGTATTTT. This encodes CASTLGGTSTDTQYF.

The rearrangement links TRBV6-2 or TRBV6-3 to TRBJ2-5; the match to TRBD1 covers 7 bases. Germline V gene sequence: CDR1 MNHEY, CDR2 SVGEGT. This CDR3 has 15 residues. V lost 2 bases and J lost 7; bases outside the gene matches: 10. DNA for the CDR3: TGTGCCAGCAGTTACCCGGGACAGCCGCAGAGGACCCAGTACTTC. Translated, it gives CASSYPGQPQRTQYF.

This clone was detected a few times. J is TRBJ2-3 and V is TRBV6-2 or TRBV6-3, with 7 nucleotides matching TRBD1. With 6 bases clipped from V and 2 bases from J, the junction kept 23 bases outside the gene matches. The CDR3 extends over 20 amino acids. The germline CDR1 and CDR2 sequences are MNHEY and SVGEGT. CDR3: CASSYLTQDLGDRYTDTQYF. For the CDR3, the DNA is TGTGCCAGCAGCTATTTAACCCAGGACCTTGGGGACAGATACACAGATACGCAGTATTTT.

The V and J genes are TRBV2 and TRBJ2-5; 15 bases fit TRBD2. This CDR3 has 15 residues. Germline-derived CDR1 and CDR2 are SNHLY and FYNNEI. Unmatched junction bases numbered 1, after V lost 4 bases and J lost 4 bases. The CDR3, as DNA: TGTGCCAGCAGTGGGACTAGCGGGAGGGCAGAGACCCAGTACTTC. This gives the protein CASSGTSGRAETQYF.

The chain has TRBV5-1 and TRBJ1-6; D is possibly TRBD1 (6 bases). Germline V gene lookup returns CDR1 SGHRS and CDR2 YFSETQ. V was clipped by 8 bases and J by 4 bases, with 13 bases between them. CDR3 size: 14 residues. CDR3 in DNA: TGCGCCAGTCGATGGGACATTTATAATTCACCCCTCCACTTT. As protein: CASRWDIYNSPLHF.

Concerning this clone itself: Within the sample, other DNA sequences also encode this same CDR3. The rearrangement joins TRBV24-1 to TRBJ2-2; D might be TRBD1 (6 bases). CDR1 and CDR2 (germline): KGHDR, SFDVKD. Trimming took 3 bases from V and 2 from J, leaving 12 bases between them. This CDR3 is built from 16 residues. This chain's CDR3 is CATSDAGTTNTGELFF. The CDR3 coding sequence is TGTGCCACCAGTGATGCCGGGACAACTAACACCGGGGAGCTGTTTTTT.

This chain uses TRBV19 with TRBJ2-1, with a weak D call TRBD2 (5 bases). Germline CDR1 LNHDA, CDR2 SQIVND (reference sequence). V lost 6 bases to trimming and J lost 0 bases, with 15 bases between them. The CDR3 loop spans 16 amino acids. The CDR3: CASRMTERSSYNEQFF. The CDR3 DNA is TGTGCCAGTAGAATGACCGAGCGGAGCTCCTACAATGAGCAGTTCTTC.

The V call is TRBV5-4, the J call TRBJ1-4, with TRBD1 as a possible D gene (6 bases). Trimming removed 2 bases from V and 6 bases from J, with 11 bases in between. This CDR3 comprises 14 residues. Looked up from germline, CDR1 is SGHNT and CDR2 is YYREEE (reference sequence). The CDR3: CASSLGGVDEKLFF. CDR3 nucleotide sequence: TGTGCCAGCAGCTTAGGGGGAGTTGATGAAAAACTGTTTTTT.

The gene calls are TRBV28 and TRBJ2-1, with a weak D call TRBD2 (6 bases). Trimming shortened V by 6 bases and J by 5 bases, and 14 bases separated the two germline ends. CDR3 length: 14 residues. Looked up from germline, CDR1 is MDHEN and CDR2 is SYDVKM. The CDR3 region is CASSQGGGDNEQFF. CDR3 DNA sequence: TGTGCCAGCAGCCAAGGCGGAGGGGACAATGAGCAGTTCTTC. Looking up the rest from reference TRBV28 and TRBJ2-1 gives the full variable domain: DVKVTQSSRYLVKRTGEKVFLECVQDMDHENMFWYRQDPGLGLRLIYFSYDVKMKEKGDIPEGYSVSREKKERFSLILESASTNQTSMYLCASSQGGGDNEQFFGPGTRLTVL.

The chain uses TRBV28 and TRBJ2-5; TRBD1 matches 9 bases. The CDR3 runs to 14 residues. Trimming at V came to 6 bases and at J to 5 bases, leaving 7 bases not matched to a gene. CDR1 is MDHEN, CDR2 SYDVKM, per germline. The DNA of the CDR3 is TGTGCCAGCAGGCTACAGGGGGCGGGGGAGACCCAGTACTTC. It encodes CASRLQGAGETQYF.

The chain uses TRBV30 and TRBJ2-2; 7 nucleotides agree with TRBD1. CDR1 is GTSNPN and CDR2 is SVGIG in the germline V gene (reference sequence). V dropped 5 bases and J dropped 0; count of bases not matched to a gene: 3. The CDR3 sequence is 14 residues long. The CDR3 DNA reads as TGTGCCTGGCAACAGGGGACGAACACCGGGGAGCTGTTTTTT. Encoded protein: CAWQQGTNTGELFF.

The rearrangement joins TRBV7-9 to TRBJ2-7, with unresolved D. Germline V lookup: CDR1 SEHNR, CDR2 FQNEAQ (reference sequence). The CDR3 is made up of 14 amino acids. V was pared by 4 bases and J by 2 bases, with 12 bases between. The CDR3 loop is CASSSTAQPYEQYF. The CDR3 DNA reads TGTGCCAGCAGCTCCACAGCCCAGCCCTACGAGCAGTACTTC.

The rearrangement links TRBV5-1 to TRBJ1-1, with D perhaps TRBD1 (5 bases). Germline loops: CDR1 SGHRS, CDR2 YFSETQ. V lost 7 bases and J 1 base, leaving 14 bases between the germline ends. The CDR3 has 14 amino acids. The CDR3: CASGEPTENTEAFF. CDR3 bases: TGCGCCAGCGGAGAACCGACAGAGAACACTGAAGCTTTCTTT.

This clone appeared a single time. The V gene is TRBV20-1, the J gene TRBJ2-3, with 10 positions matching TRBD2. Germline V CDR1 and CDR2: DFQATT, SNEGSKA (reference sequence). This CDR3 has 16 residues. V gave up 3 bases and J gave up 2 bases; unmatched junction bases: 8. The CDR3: CSASSRTSGDTDTQYF. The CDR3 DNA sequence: TGCAGTGCTAGTTCTAGGACTAGCGGCGACACAGATACGCAGTATTTT.

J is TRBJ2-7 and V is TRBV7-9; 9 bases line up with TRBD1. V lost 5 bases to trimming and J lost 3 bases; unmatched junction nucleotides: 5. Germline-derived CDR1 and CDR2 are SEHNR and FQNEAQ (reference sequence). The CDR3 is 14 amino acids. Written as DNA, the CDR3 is TGTGCCAGCAGCCACCGGGACAGGGTCTACGAGCAGTACTTC. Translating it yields CASSHRDRVYEQYF.

The CDR3 DNA sequence: TGTGCCAGCAGCTTAGATCGGGCTAGCGGGAGTACCGGGGAGCTGTTTTTT. This sequence encodes CASSLDRASGSTGELFF. J is TRBJ2-2 and V is TRBV11-3; 10 bases map to TRBD2. Germline V gene data show CDR1 as SGHNT and CDR2 as YENEEA. V shed 0 bases and J 5 bases; nucleotides not matched to a gene: 6. CDR3 size: 17 residues.

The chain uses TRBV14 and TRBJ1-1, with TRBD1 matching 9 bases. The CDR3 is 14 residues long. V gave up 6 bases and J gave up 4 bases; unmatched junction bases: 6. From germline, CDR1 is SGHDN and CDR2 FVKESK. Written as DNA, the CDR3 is TGTGCCAGCAGTCTACAGGGGGCTGGCACTGAAGCTTTCTTT. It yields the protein CASSLQGAGTEAFF.